This T cell receptor (beta chain) appears in the sequencing data of a study of shared clonotypes between healthy human individuals. Background on the study: A couple of women and a few men aged 18 to 49 made up the donors.

The CDR3 runs 15 residues. The germline V gene encodes CDR1 MDHEN and CDR2 SYDVKM. V trimming: 5 bases; J trimming: 2 bases; junction bases outside the gene matches: 8. Per the original methods: ImmunoSEQ sequences covered only the junction and lacked quality scores; filtering therefore differed. This table comes from immunoSEQ multiplex PCR, and its TCRdb copy is limited to in-frame clones, with some not included. D and trimming come from the DNA, and the V and J calls and clone size come from that table. The sample holds about 380,000 clones, approximately 96% seen once. The V gene is TRBV28, the J gene TRBJ2-7; 8 bases agree with TRBD2. The TCR was taken from a man aged 25-45 years in good health. Sequencing used memory CD8+ T cells sorted from blood. Subset specified: CD45RO+ cells pooled with CCR7-negative TemRA cells. The CDR3 here is CASSPDRTSPYEQYF. CDR3 nucleotide sequence: TGTGCCAGCAGTCCAGACAGGACTAGCCCCTACGAGCAGTACTTC.